This T cell receptor (beta chain) was sequenced during a study of shared clonotypes between healthy human individuals. Study-level findings and limits: Generation of non-shared clonotypes was less probable than generation of clonotypes shared by all four donors. Four donors showed sharing of approximately 5% of naive CD4 clonotypes.

Germline V gives CDR1 LNHDA, CDR2 SQIVND (reference sequence). J lost 10 bases, V lost 2 bases, and 9 bases had no gene match. This CDR3 is 16 amino acids long. Tens of thousands of T cell genomes (around 200 ng DNA) went into each sorted-subset replicate. Repertoires were generated with immunoSEQ multiplex PCR, while TCRdb's copy carries only in-frame clones and drops some. The sample lists about 2 million clones, 85% to 95% occurring once. Terminally differentiated effector memory CD45RA+ cells were excluded from the naive CD8 cells, which were CD45RO-negative and positively selected for CCR7. In regard to this clone: Its target is unknown.

The rearrangement uses TRBV19 and TRBJ2-1; 12 bases agree with TRBD2. Specimen: naive CD8+ T cells sorted from blood. The sequence was collected from a man aged 18-30 years in good health. CDR3 residues: CASSIIPSGGAHEQFF. CDR3 nucleotides: TGTGCCAGTAGTATAATCCCTAGCGGGGGGGCCCACGAGCAGTTCTTC.